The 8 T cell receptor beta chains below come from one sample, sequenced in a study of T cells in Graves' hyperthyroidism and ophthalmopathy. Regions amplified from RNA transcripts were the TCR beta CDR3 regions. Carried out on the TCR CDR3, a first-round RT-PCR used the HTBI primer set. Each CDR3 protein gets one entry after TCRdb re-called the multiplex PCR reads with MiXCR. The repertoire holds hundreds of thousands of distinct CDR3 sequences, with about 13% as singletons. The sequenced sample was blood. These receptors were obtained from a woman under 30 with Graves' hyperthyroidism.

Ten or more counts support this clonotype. CDR3 coding DNA: TGTGCCAGCAGCTCGGGACGGAAGAACACTGAAGCTTTCTTT. Residues: CASSSGRKNTEAFF. The chain couples TRBV27 to TRBJ1-1; maybe TRBD1 (5 bases). CDR1 is MNHEY and CDR2 is SMNVEV in the germline V gene (reference sequence). The V gene lost 6 bases and the J gene lost 1 base, with 12 bases spanning the gap. The CDR3 consists of 14 residues.

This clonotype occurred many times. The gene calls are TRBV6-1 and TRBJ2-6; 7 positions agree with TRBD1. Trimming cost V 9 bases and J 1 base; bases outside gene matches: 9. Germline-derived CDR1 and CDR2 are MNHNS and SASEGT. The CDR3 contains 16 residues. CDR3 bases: TGTGCCAGTAGAGGGGACAGTTCTTCTGGGGCCAACGTCCTGACTTTC. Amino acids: CASRGDSSSGANVLTF.

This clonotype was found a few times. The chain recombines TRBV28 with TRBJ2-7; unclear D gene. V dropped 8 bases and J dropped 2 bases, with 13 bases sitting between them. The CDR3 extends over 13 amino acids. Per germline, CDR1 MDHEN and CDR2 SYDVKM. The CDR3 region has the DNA TGTGCCAGCCTTGGGCAGTTACCCTACGAGCAGTACTTC. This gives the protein CASLGQLPYEQYF.

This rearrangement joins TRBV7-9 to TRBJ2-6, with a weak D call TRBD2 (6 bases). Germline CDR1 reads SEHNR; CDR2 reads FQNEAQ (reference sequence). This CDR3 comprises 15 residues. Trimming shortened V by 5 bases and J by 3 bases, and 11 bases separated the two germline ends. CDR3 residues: CASSGGFLGANVLTF. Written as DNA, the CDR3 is TGTGCCAGCAGCGGGGGGTTTCTTGGGGCCAACGTCCTGACTTTC.

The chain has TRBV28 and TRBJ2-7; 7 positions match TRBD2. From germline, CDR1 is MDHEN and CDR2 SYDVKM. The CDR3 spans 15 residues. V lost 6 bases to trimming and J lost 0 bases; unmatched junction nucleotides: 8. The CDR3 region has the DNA TGTGCCAGCAGGATCGCTAGCGGACACTCCTACGAGCAGTACTTC. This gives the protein CASRIASGHSYEQYF.

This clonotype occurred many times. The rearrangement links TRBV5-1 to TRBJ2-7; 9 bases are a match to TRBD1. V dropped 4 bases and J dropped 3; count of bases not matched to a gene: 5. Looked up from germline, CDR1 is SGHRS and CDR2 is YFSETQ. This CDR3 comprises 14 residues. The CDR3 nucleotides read TGCGCCAGCAGCCCCGGGACAGGGAACTACGAGCAGTACTTC. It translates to CASSPGTGNYEQYF.

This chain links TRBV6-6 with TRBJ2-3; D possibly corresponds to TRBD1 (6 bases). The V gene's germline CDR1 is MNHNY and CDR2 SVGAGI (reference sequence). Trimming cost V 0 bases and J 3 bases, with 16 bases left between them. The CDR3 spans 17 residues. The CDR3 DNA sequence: TGTGCCAGCAGTTACTCAGGAGTGGGGGACATTACAGATACGCAGTATTTT. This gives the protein CASSYSGVGDITDTQYF.

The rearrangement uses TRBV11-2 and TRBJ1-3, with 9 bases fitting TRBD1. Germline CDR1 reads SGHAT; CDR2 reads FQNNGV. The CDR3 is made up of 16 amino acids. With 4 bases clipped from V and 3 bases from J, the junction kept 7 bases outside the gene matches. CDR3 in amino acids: CASSSSTGGGGNTIYF. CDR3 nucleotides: TGTGCCAGCAGCTCCTCGACAGGGGGTGGTGGAAACACCATATATTTT.